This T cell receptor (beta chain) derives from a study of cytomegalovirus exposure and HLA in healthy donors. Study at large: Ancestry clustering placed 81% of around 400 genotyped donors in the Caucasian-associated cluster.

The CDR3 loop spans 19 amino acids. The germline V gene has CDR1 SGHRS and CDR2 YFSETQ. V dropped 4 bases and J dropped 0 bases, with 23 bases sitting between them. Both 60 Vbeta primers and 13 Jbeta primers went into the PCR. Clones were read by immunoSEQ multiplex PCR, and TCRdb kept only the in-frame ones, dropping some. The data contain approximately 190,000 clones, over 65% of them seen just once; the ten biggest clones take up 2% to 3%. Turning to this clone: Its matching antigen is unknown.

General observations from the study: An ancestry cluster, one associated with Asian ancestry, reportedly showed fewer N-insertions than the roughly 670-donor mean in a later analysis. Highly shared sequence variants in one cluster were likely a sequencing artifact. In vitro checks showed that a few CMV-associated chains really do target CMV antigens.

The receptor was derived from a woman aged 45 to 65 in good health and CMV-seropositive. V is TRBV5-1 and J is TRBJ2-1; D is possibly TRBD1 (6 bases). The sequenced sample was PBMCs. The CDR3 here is CASSAVAQGVPSSYNEQFF. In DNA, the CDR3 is TGCGCCAGCAGCGCGGTTGCACAGGGTGTTCCCAGCTCCTACAATGAGCAGTTCTTC.